These T cell receptor beta chains were read from a single sample in a study of blood T cells in healthy people across ages. From the 5' RACE reads, TCRdb called clonotypes with MiXCR, one entry per CDR3 protein. The table includes approximately 670,000 distinct CDR3 sequences, roughly 43% detected once. The specimen was blood. Receptor source: a man aged 80 or over in good health. CDR3s include the opening cysteine and the closing phenylalanine or tryptophan. Each record gives: clone size, J gene, V gene, D gene, CDR3 DNA, CDR3 protein. The D gene is left open where the match is weak. Expanded clones get a size class; other rows say once, few or many, or leave the size out.

clone size: many; J gene: TRBJ2-7; V gene: TRBV9; D gene: -; CDR3 DNA: TGTGCCAGCAGCGTAGAAGGGGGTCCCACCTACGAGCAGTACTTC; CDR3 protein: CASSVEGGPTYEQYF
clone size: -; J gene: TRBJ2-7; V gene: TRBV14; D gene: -; CDR3 DNA: TGTGCCAGCCACGTTTCGGGGGTGCGCCCCTACGAGCAGTACTTC; CDR3 protein: CASHVSGVRPYEQYF
clone size: -; J gene: TRBJ2-1; V gene: TRBV21-1; D gene: -; CDR3 DNA: TGTGCCAGCAGCAAAGAGGTCGGGGGACCCTACAATGAGCAGTTCTTC; CDR3 protein: CASSKEVGGPYNEQFF
clone size: few; J gene: TRBJ2-1; V gene: TRBV4-3; D gene: TRBD2; CDR3 DNA: TGCGCCAGCAGCCAAGATCCGGGGCTAGCGGGGAGCTCCTACAATGAGCAGTTCTTC; CDR3 protein: CASSQDPGLAGSSYNEQFF
clone size: -; J gene: TRBJ2-2; V gene: TRBV29-1; D gene: TRBD2; CDR3 DNA: TGCAGCGTCGGGGGAGGGAGCGGGACTAACACCGGGGAGCTGTTTTTT; CDR3 protein: CSVGGGSGTNTGELFF
clone size: -; J gene: TRBJ2-3; V gene: TRBV28; D gene: TRBD2; CDR3 DNA: TGTGCCAGCAGAGGACTAGCGGGCGTCACAGATACGCAGTATTTT; CDR3 protein: CASRGLAGVTDTQYF
clone size: few; J gene: TRBJ2-1; V gene: TRBV20-1; D gene: TRBD2; CDR3 DNA: TGCAGTGCTCCATCGAGGCGGGAGGGCTCAACCGCCTACAATGAGCAGTTCTTC; CDR3 protein: CSAPSRREGSTAYNEQFF
clone size: -; J gene: TRBJ2-1; V gene: TRBV28; D gene: -; CDR3 DNA: TGTGCCAGCACTCCGAGTGGACACTCCTACAATGAGCAGTTCTTC; CDR3 protein: CASTPSGHSYNEQFF
clone size: -; J gene: TRBJ1-1; V gene: TRBV29-1; D gene: -; CDR3 DNA: TGCAGCGTTGTCGCGGGGTATGCCACTGAAGCTTTCTTT; CDR3 protein: CSVVAGYATEAFF
clone size: few; J gene: TRBJ1-1; V gene: TRBV4-1; D gene: TRBD1; CDR3 DNA: TGCGCCAGCAGCCCCGACAGGGCAAAGAACACTGAAGCTTTCTTT; CDR3 protein: CASSPDRAKNTEAFF
clone size: -; J gene: TRBJ2-7; V gene: TRBV10-3; D gene: TRBD1; CDR3 DNA: TGTGCCATCAGTGAGGCCGGGACAGGCGCTTACGAGCAGTACTTC; CDR3 protein: CAISEAGTGAYEQYF
clone size: -; J gene: TRBJ2-5; V gene: TRBV24-1; D gene: TRBD1; CDR3 DNA: TGTGCCACCAGTGACACACAGGGGAGAAAAGAGACCCAGTACTTC; CDR3 protein: CATSDTQGRKETQYF
clone size: -; J gene: TRBJ2-1; V gene: TRBV6-2/TRBV6-3; D gene: TRBD2; CDR3 DNA: TGTGCCAGCAGTTACCCACCTAAGCGGGGGGGTTTAAATGAGCAGTTCTTC; CDR3 protein: CASSYPPKRGGLNEQFF
clone size: -; J gene: TRBJ1-5; V gene: TRBV20-1; D gene: -; CDR3 DNA: TGCAGTGCTAGATGGGGGGTGGGTCAGCCCCAGCATTTT; CDR3 protein: CSARWGVGQPQHF
clone size: -; J gene: TRBJ2-5; V gene: TRBV7-2; D gene: -; CDR3 DNA: TGTGCCAGCAGCTTAGCCGCGGGGGCTGGGGAGACCCAGTACTTC; CDR3 protein: CASSLAAGAGETQYF
clone size: few; J gene: TRBJ1-1; V gene: TRBV10-1; D gene: -; CDR3 DNA: TGCGCCAGCAGTGAGTCCCGGGAAGGAACTGAAGCTTTCTTT; CDR3 protein: CASSESREGTEAFF
clone size: few; J gene: TRBJ2-7; V gene: TRBV6-5; D gene: TRBD1; CDR3 DNA: TGTGCCAGCGGACCGGGACAGGGTCCCGAGCAGTACTTC; CDR3 protein: CASGPGQGPEQYF
clone size: -; J gene: TRBJ2-1; V gene: TRBV5-1; D gene: TRBD1; CDR3 DNA: TGCGCCAGCAGCCGAACAGGGGAGCTCTACAATGAGCAGTTCTTC; CDR3 protein: CASSRTGELYNEQFF
clone size: -; J gene: TRBJ2-7; V gene: TRBV24-1; D gene: -; CDR3 DNA: TGTGCCACCAGTGTTCCAGGGTTAGATGAGCAGTACTTC; CDR3 protein: CATSVPGLDEQYF
clone size: -; J gene: TRBJ2-5; V gene: TRBV7-2; D gene: -; CDR3 DNA: TGTGCCAGCAGCTTAGAGGTTGAGGAGACCCAGTACTTC; CDR3 protein: CASSLEVEETQYF
clone size: few; J gene: TRBJ2-5; V gene: TRBV7-9; D gene: -; CDR3 DNA: TGTGCCAGCAGCTTAGCACCTTTAGAGACCCAGTACTTC; CDR3 protein: CASSLAPLETQYF
clone size: few; J gene: TRBJ1-5; V gene: TRBV12-3/TRBV12-4; D gene: -; CDR3 DNA: TGTGCCAGCAGTTTGCGGTGGAATCAGCCCCAGCATTTT; CDR3 protein: CASSLRWNQPQHF
clone size: -; J gene: TRBJ1-2; V gene: TRBV6-5; D gene: -; CDR3 DNA: TGTGCCAGCAGTCCGCCCGACAGCTATGGCTACACCTTC; CDR3 protein: CASSPPDSYGYTF
clone size: -; J gene: TRBJ2-5; V gene: TRBV9; D gene: -; CDR3 DNA: TGTGCCAGCAGCGTAGGGTGGGGTCTGGAGACCCAGTACTTC; CDR3 protein: CASSVGWGLETQYF
clone size: -; J gene: TRBJ1-1; V gene: TRBV6-6; D gene: TRBD1; CDR3 DNA: TGTGCCAGCCGGGACAGGGCCGAAGCTTTCTTT; CDR3 protein: CASRDRAEAFF
clone size: few; J gene: TRBJ2-4; V gene: TRBV6-2/TRBV6-3; D gene: -; CDR3 DNA: TGTGCCAGCAGTTACGGGGGCAGTAAAAACATTCAGTACTTC; CDR3 protein: CASSYGGSKNIQYF
clone size: few; J gene: TRBJ1-3; V gene: TRBV29-1; D gene: TRBD1; CDR3 DNA: TGCAGCGTTGTCACAGGGGACGGAAACACCATATATTTT; CDR3 protein: CSVVTGDGNTIYF
clone size: many; J gene: TRBJ2-3; V gene: TRBV7-2; D gene: TRBD1; CDR3 DNA: TGTGCCAGCAGCCCGAGGACAGGGGGCTATACGCAGTATTTT; CDR3 protein: CASSPRTGGYTQYF
clone size: few; J gene: TRBJ2-7; V gene: TRBV7-2; D gene: TRBD2; CDR3 DNA: TGTGCCAGCAGTCCTGAAGCGGGAGGGTCCTACGAGCAGTACTTC; CDR3 protein: CASSPEAGGSYEQYF
clone size: few; J gene: TRBJ2-1; V gene: TRBV29-1; D gene: -; CDR3 DNA: TGCAGCGTTAGCGAGACTCGAAGCTTCTACAATGAGCAGTTCTTC; CDR3 protein: CSVSETRSFYNEQFF
clone size: -; J gene: TRBJ1-6; V gene: TRBV28; D gene: TRBD1; CDR3 DNA: TGTGCCAGCAGTTTATACCCGGACAGGGTTAATTCACCCCTCCACTTT; CDR3 protein: CASSLYPDRVNSPLHF
clone size: -; J gene: TRBJ2-1; V gene: TRBV11-3; D gene: TRBD2; CDR3 DNA: TGTGCCAGCAGCTTTGGGACTAGCGGGACTGAGCAGTTCTTC; CDR3 protein: CASSFGTSGTEQFF
clone size: few; J gene: TRBJ2-7; V gene: TRBV6-5; D gene: -; CDR3 DNA: TGTGCCAGCAGCCCTTGGGGTCCATCCTACGAGCAGTACTTC; CDR3 protein: CASSPWGPSYEQYF
clone size: -; J gene: TRBJ2-5; V gene: TRBV20-1; D gene: TRBD2; CDR3 DNA: TGCAGTGCAGAGGCTAGCGGGGGGGGAGGGGAGACCCAGTACTTC; CDR3 protein: CSAEASGGGGETQYF
clone size: -; J gene: TRBJ2-7; V gene: TRBV20-1; D gene: TRBD2; CDR3 DNA: TGCAGTGCTAGTTTTGGCGGGAGCTCCTACGAGCAGTACTTC; CDR3 protein: CSASFGGSSYEQYF
clone size: many; J gene: TRBJ2-3; V gene: TRBV7-2; D gene: -; CDR3 DNA: TGTGCCAGCAGCCTAAGGACTATGCGCACAGATACGCAGTATTTT; CDR3 protein: CASSLRTMRTDTQYF
clone size: -; J gene: TRBJ1-5; V gene: TRBV6-2/TRBV6-3; D gene: -; CDR3 DNA: TGTGCCAGCAGGCCGGGTTACAATCAGCCCCAGCATTTT; CDR3 protein: CASRPGYNQPQHF
clone size: -; J gene: TRBJ2-7; V gene: TRBV11-2; D gene: TRBD2; CDR3 DNA: TGTGCCAGCAGCTTCTCGCGGGAGGTGTCCTACGAGCAGTACTTC; CDR3 protein: CASSFSREVSYEQYF
clone size: -; J gene: TRBJ2-5; V gene: TRBV5-1; D gene: TRBD2; CDR3 DNA: TGCGCCAGCAGCTCGACTAGCGGGGGCCACAACCAGGGGACCCAGTACTTC; CDR3 protein: CASSSTSGGHNQGTQYF
clone size: -; J gene: TRBJ2-5; V gene: TRBV7-2; D gene: -; CDR3 DNA: TGTGCCAGCAGCTTGGCGGCAGGGGACGATGAGCAGTACTTC; CDR3 protein: CASSLAAGDDEQYF
clone size: -; J gene: TRBJ2-7; V gene: TRBV7-2; D gene: -; CDR3 DNA: TGTGCCAGCAGCTTAGGTAGTCTTCCGACCTACGAGCAGTACTTC; CDR3 protein: CASSLGSLPTYEQYF
clone size: -; J gene: TRBJ2-7; V gene: TRBV6-5; D gene: -; CDR3 DNA: TGTGCCAGCAGAAGGACAGATAGCTCCTACGAGCAGTACTTC; CDR3 protein: CASRRTDSSYEQYF
clone size: few; J gene: TRBJ2-3; V gene: TRBV5-1; D gene: TRBD2; CDR3 DNA: TGCGCCAGCAGCTCGGCGGTAGCGGGAGACCCGGATACGCAGTATTTT; CDR3 protein: CASSSAVAGDPDTQYF
clone size: -; J gene: TRBJ1-6; V gene: TRBV12-3/TRBV12-4; D gene: -; CDR3 DNA: TGTGCCAGCAGTGTAGGGGCAGTAGCACCCCTCCACTTT; CDR3 protein: CASSVGAVAPLHF
clone size: -; J gene: TRBJ1-6; V gene: TRBV20-1; D gene: -; CDR3 DNA: TGCAGTGCTAGGTCCCTACAGGGACTCTCCTATAATTCACCCCTCCACTTT; CDR3 protein: CSARSLQGLSYNSPLHF
clone size: -; J gene: TRBJ2-3; V gene: TRBV20-1; D gene: TRBD1; CDR3 DNA: TGCAGTGCCATGATCCGGGACAGTCCCACAGATACGCAGTATTTT; CDR3 protein: CSAMIRDSPTDTQYF